Detailed here is one T cell receptor beta chain. What it recognizes is unknown. Between the trimmed V and J ends, which lost 4 bases and 3 bases, there was a span of 11 bases. Per germline, CDR1 SGHNT and CDR2 YYREEE (reference sequence). The CDR3 has 13 residues. The ViraFEST assay expanded antigen-specific CD4+ T cells with viral peptide pools before sequencing. Upon completion of more than eight days in culture, CD4+ T cells were isolated. Negative nucleocapsid antibody tests before and after vaccination confirmed no previous SARS-CoV-2 infection. The sample is drawn from a study of vaccination effects on CD4 cells after COVID-19. Sequencing was performed with immunoSEQ multiplex PCR; in TCRdb, only in-frame clones are kept and a portion is missing. The table shows about 23,000 clones, with roughly 70% occurring only once.

The receptor was isolated from a human donor who received a COVID-19 vaccine. The chain combines TRBV5-4 with TRBJ2-7; no firm D call. The specimen was CD4+ T cells from PBMCs cultured with SARS-CoV-2 spike peptides, collected before COVID-19 vaccination. The CDR3 spells CASSSVERYEQYF. In nucleotides, the CDR3 is TGTGCCAGCAGCAGCGTCGAGCGCTACGAGCAGTACTTC.